Each of the 5 T cell receptor beta chains below was sequenced from the same sample in a study of shared clonotypes between healthy human individuals. Naive CD8 cells lacked CD45RO, underwent positive selection for CCR7 and left out terminally differentiated effector memory CD45RA+ cells. The table came from immunoSEQ multiplex PCR; TCRdb's copy has only in-frame clones and leaves some out. The sample yields approximately 590,000 clones, roughly 96% seen once. Sequenced: naive CD8+ T cells sorted from blood. These receptors were obtained from a woman aged 25 to 39 in good health.

The V gene is TRBV9, the J gene TRBJ2-2; D might be TRBD1 (5 bases). There are 13 residues in the CDR3. The ends were cut back, 3 bases at V and 3 bases at J, with 6 bases in the middle. Germline V CDR1 and CDR2: SGDLS, YYNGEE. Written as DNA, the CDR3 is TGTGCCAGCAGCGGGACACACACCGGGGAGCTGTTTTTT. Its translation is CASSGTHTGELFF.

The CDR3: CSVVEAGGLYEQYF. The CDR3 DNA is TGCAGCGTTGTGGAAGCGGGAGGCCTCTACGAGCAGTACTTC. The chain combines TRBV29-1 with TRBJ2-7, with 9 nucleotides matching TRBD2. V trimming: 4 bases; J trimming: 3 bases; junction bases outside the gene matches: 7. The CDR3 loop spans 14 amino acids. The germline V gene encodes CDR1 SQVTM and CDR2 ANQGSEA.

A single count supports this clone. The chain couples TRBV4-1 to TRBJ2-1, with TRBD1 identical over 7 bases. After removal of 2 bases from V and 6 bases from J, the junction contained 7 bases not matched to a gene. Looked up from germline, CDR1 is MGHRA and CDR2 is YSYEKL. There are 15 residues in the CDR3. This CDR3 is CASSQLTGLSNEQFF. The DNA for the CDR3 is TGCGCCAGCAGCCAATTGACAGGGCTTAGCAATGAGCAGTTCTTC.

The chain employs TRBV19 and TRBJ2-7; D ambiguous. V was trimmed by 0 bases and J by 1 base, leaving 4 bases between them. The CDR3 is 13 amino acids. CDR1 is LNHDA, CDR2 SQIVND, per germline (reference sequence). The CDR3 sequence: CASSIDMSYEQYF. CDR3 DNA: TGTGCCAGTAGTATAGACATGTCCTACGAGCAGTACTTC.

V is TRBV14 and J is TRBJ2-1; D is unresolved. The V end lost 5 bases, the J end lost 7 bases, and 15 bases lay between the germline ends. The CDR3 consists of 14 residues. CDR1 SGHDN and CDR2 FVKESK come from the germline V gene. This CDR3 reads CASSATNPRNEQFF. The CDR3 bases are TGTGCCAGCAGCGCGACCAACCCCAGAAATGAGCAGTTCTTC.